The entry below gives a single T cell receptor (beta chain) sequence along with its context. Profiled with immunoSEQ multiplex PCR; TCRdb holds only in-frame clones, not every one. Here the sample spans more than 250,000 clones, roughly 80% being singletons. This entry belongs to a study of blood T cell repertoires in COVID-19. This sequence originates from a man in his forties who had been exposed to COVID-19. Sequencing was carried out using PBMCs or T cells enriched from blood (not recorded which).

CDR3 loop: CASSLSPVTGELFF. CDR3 DNA: TGCGCCAGCAGCTTGAGTCCGGTCACCGGGGAGCTGTTTTTT. The V and J genes are TRBV5-1 and TRBJ2-2; no firm D call. V was trimmed by 1 base and J by 4 bases, leaving 8 bases between them. The V gene's germline CDR1 is SGHRS and CDR2 YFSETQ. The CDR3 spans 14 residues.